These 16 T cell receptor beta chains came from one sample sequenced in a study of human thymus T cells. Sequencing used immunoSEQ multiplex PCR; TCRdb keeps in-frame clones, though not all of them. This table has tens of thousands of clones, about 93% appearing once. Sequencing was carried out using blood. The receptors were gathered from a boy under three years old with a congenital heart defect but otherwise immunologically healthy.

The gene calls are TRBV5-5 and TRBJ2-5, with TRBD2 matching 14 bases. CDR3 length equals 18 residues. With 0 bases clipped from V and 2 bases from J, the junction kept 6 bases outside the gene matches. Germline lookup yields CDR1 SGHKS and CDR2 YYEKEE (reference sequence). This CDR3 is CASSLGLAGGAPQETQYF. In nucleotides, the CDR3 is TGTGCCAGCAGCTTGGGACTAGCGGGGGGGGCCCCGCAAGAGACCCAGTACTTC.

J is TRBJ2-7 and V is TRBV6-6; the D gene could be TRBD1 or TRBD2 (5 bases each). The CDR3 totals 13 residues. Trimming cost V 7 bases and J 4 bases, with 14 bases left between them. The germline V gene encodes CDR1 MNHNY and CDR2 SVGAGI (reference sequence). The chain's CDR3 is CASTRGEPYEQYF. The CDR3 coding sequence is TGTGCCAGCACGAGAGGGGAGCCTTACGAGCAGTACTTC.

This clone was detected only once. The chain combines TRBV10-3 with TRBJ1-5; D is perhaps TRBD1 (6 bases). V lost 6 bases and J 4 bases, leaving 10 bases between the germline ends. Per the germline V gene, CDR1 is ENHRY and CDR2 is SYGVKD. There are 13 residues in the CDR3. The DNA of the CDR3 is TGTGCCATCAGGGACAGCAATAATCAGCCCCAGCATTTT. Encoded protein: CAIRDSNNQPQHF.

DNA for the CDR3: TGCGCCAGCAGCCATACGTCACAGGGAGGCCCTGAGACCCAGTACTTC. The encoded protein is CASSHTSQGGPETQYF. The V and J genes are TRBV4-1 and TRBJ2-5; perhaps D is TRBD1 or TRBD2 (6 bases each). The germline CDR1 and CDR2 sequences are MGHRA and YSYEKL. The CDR3 totals 16 residues. V dropped 3 bases and J dropped 5 bases, with 19 bases sitting between them.

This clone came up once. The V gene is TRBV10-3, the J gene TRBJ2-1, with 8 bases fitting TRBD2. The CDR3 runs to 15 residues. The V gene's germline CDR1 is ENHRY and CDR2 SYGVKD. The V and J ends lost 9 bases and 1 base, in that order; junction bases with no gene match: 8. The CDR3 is CAMTSQRGSYNEQFF. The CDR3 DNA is TGTGCCATGACCAGCCAGCGGGGGTCCTACAATGAGCAGTTCTTC.

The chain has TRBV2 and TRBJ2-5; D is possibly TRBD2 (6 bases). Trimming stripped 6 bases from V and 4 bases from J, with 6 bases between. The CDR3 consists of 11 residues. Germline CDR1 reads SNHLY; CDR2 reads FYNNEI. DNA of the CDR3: TGTGCCAGCAGGGAGGGAGAGACCCAGTACTTC. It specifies CASREGETQYF. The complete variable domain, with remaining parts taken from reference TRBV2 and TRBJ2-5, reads EPEVTQTPSHQVTQMGQEVILRCVPISNHLYFYWYRQILGQKVEFLVSFYNNEISEKSEIFDDQFSVERPDGSNFTLKIRSTKLEDSAMYFCASREGETQYFGPGTRLLVL.

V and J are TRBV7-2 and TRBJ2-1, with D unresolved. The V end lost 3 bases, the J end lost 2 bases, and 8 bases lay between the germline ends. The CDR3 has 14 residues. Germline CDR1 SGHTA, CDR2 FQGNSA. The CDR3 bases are TGTGCCAGCAGCTTCGACCCACCCTACAATGAGCAGTTCTTC. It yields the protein CASSFDPPYNEQFF.

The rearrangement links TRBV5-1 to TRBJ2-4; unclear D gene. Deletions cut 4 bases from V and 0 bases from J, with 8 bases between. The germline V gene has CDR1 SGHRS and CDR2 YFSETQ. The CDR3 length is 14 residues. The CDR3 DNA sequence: TGCGCCAGCAGCGAAAGTCTAGCCAAAAACATTCAGTACTTC. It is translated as CASSESLAKNIQYF.

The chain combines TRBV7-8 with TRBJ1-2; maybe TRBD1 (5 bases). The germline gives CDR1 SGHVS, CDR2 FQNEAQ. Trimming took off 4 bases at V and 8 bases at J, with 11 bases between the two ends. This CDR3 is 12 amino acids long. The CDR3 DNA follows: TGTGCCAGCAGCTACCGGGGGGGAGGCTACACCTTC. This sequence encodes CASSYRGGGYTF.

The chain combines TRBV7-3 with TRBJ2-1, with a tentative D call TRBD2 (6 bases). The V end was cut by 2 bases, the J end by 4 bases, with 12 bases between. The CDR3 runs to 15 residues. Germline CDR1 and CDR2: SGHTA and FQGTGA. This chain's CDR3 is CASSLGGGNYNEQFF. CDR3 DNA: TGTGCCAGCAGCTTAGGAGGCGGGAATTACAATGAGCAGTTCTTC.

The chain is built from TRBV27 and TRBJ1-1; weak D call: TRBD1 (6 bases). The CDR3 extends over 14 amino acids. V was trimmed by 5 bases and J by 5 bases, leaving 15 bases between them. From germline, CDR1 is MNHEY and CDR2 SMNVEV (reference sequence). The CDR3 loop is CASSQGGKWTEAFF. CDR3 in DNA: TGTGCCAGCAGTCAAGGGGGAAAGTGGACTGAAGCTTTCTTT.

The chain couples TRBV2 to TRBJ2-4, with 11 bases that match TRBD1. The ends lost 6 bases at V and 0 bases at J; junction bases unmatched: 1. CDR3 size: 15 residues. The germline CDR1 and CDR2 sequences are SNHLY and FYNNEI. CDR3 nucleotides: TGTGCCAGCAGGGACAGGGGGCTAGCCAAAAACATTCAGTACTTC. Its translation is CASRDRGLAKNIQYF.

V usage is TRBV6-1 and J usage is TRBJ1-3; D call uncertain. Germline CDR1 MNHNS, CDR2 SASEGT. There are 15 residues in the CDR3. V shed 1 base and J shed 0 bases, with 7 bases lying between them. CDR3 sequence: CASSEDTSSGNTIYF. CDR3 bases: TGTGCCAGCAGTGAAGACACCTCCTCTGGAAACACCATATATTTT.

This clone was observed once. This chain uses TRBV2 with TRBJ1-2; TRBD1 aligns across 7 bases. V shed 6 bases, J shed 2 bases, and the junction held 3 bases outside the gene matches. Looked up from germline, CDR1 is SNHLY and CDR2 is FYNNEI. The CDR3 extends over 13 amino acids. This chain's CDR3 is CASSSGQNYGYTF. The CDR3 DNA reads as TGTGCCAGCAGCTCGGGACAGAACTATGGCTACACCTTC. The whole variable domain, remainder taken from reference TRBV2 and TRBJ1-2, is EPEVTQTPSHQVTQMGQEVILRCVPISNHLYFYWYRQILGQKVEFLVSFYNNEISEKSEIFDDQFSVERPDGSNFTLKIRSTKLEDSAMYFCASSSGQNYGYTFGSGTRLTVV.

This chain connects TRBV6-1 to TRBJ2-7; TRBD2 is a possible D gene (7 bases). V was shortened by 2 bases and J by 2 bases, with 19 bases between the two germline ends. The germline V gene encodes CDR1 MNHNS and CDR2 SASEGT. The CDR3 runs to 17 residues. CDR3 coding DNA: TGTGCCAGCAGTGAACAGGGTTGGGGGGGGCGCCCCTACGAGCAGTACTTC. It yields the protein CASSEQGWGGRPYEQYF.

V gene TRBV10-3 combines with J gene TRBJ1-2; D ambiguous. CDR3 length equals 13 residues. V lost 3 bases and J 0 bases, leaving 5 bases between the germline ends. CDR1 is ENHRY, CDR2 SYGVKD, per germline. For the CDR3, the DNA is TGTGCCATCAGTGAACGAGCTAACTATGGCTACACCTTC. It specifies CAISERANYGYTF.